The rows below give T cell receptor beta chains drawn from one sample of a study of T cells expressing NK-cell markers. After re-calling the 5' RACE reads, TCRdb lists one entry per CDR3 protein, DNA absent. The sample has 300,000 to 500,000 distinct CDR3 sequences; the top ten hold about 10%. Sequencing input: blood T cells: a sorted CD56 or NKG2C T cell subset, CD4+ or CD8+ T cells, or bulk PBMC T cells (not recorded which). The source is a woman aged 50 to 65 in good health. Each CDR3 is given with its conserved first and last residue. Fields, in order: J gene, V gene, clone size, CDR3 protein. Clone size is shown for a subset of rows, as once, few, many or a class of expanded clone.

j_gene: TRBJ1-5; v_gene: TRBV12-3/TRBV12-4; abundance: -; CDR3aa: CASTGQGAGRNQPQHF
j_gene: TRBJ1-1; v_gene: TRBV6-1; abundance: -; CDR3aa: CASSDLESWPAEAFF
j_gene: TRBJ2-7; v_gene: TRBV10-3; abundance: -; CDR3aa: CAISERTSDAYEQYF
j_gene: TRBJ2-1; v_gene: TRBV12-3/TRBV12-4; abundance: -; CDR3aa: CASSPLAGGRNEQFF
j_gene: TRBJ1-2; v_gene: TRBV4-1; abundance: -; CDR3aa: CASSQDGRDRVKGYTF
j_gene: TRBJ1-4; v_gene: TRBV7-9; abundance: -; CDR3aa: CASSSDRGYNEKLFF
j_gene: TRBJ2-6; v_gene: TRBV7-3; abundance: -; CDR3aa: CASSLSSGYGANVLTF
j_gene: TRBJ1-6; v_gene: TRBV5-1; abundance: -; CDR3aa: CASSPGAVFNSPLHF
j_gene: TRBJ1-4; v_gene: TRBV7-8; abundance: -; CDR3aa: CASSHRRVANEKLFF
j_gene: TRBJ1-1; v_gene: TRBV10-3; abundance: -; CDR3aa: CAHRGTGMNTEAFF
j_gene: TRBJ2-1; v_gene: TRBV11-2; abundance: -; CDR3aa: CASSLDGLAADNEQFF
j_gene: TRBJ2-3; v_gene: TRBV29-1; abundance: -; CDR3aa: CSVEDRGTDTQYF
j_gene: TRBJ2-1; v_gene: TRBV7-9; abundance: -; CDR3aa: CASSFPKGTSGNEQFF
j_gene: TRBJ2-3; v_gene: TRBV11-3; abundance: -; CDR3aa: CASSVDRLDTQYF
j_gene: TRBJ1-2; v_gene: TRBV5-5; abundance: -; CDR3aa: CASSRTLQGNYGYTF
j_gene: TRBJ2-3; v_gene: TRBV7-6; abundance: -; CDR3aa: CASSLVGRGGTDTQYF
j_gene: TRBJ2-5; v_gene: TRBV11-2; abundance: -; CDR3aa: CASSLAGAGNQETQYF
j_gene: TRBJ2-6; v_gene: TRBV21-1; abundance: medium-sized; CDR3aa: CASSQPPGGANVLTF
j_gene: TRBJ1-1; v_gene: TRBV11-2; abundance: -; CDR3aa: CASSSLRRYGTEAFF
j_gene: TRBJ1-2; v_gene: TRBV29-1; abundance: -; CDR3aa: CSVTGDRYGYTF
j_gene: TRBJ2-7; v_gene: TRBV29-1; abundance: -; CDR3aa: CSVGADGSSYEQYF
j_gene: TRBJ2-3; v_gene: TRBV6-1; abundance: -; CDR3aa: CASSAITKADTQYF
j_gene: TRBJ2-3; v_gene: TRBV19; abundance: -; CDR3aa: CATGGSPDTQYF
j_gene: TRBJ2-1; v_gene: TRBV6-5; abundance: -; CDR3aa: CASSYAVDNEQFF
j_gene: TRBJ2-1; v_gene: TRBV5-6; abundance: -; CDR3aa: CAAGGDAYNEQFF
j_gene: TRBJ2-7; v_gene: TRBV7-9; abundance: -; CDR3aa: CASSFWPGQSYEQYF
j_gene: TRBJ2-3; v_gene: TRBV11-2; abundance: -; CDR3aa: CASSFPGRKRTDTQYF
j_gene: TRBJ1-3; v_gene: TRBV5-1; abundance: -; CDR3aa: CASSARGSSSGNTIYF
j_gene: TRBJ2-5; v_gene: TRBV18; abundance: -; CDR3aa: CASSLRREKETQYF
j_gene: TRBJ2-7; v_gene: TRBV30; abundance: -; CDR3aa: CAWILPRASGSFYEQYF
j_gene: TRBJ1-5; v_gene: TRBV7-2; abundance: -; CDR3aa: CASSPGFNQPQHF
j_gene: TRBJ2-7; v_gene: TRBV7-9; abundance: -; CDR3aa: CASSDRTSGSYEQYF
j_gene: TRBJ2-4; v_gene: TRBV3-1; abundance: -; CDR3aa: CASSQDLRLIAKNIQYF
j_gene: TRBJ1-2; v_gene: TRBV12-3/TRBV12-4; abundance: -; CDR3aa: CASSPQGYYGYTF
j_gene: TRBJ1-2; v_gene: TRBV7-9; abundance: -; CDR3aa: CASGIGAGDGYTF
j_gene: TRBJ2-5; v_gene: TRBV20-1; abundance: -; CDR3aa: CSARRTRWGETQYF
j_gene: TRBJ1-1; v_gene: TRBV5-1; abundance: -; CDR3aa: CASSLVGTQMNTEAFF
j_gene: TRBJ1-6; v_gene: TRBV5-1; abundance: -; CDR3aa: CASSSQGFRSPLHF
j_gene: TRBJ2-5; v_gene: TRBV5-4; abundance: -; CDR3aa: CASSGGLAGGETQYF
j_gene: TRBJ2-1; v_gene: TRBV5-1; abundance: -; CDR3aa: CASSLDRGSLRGQFF